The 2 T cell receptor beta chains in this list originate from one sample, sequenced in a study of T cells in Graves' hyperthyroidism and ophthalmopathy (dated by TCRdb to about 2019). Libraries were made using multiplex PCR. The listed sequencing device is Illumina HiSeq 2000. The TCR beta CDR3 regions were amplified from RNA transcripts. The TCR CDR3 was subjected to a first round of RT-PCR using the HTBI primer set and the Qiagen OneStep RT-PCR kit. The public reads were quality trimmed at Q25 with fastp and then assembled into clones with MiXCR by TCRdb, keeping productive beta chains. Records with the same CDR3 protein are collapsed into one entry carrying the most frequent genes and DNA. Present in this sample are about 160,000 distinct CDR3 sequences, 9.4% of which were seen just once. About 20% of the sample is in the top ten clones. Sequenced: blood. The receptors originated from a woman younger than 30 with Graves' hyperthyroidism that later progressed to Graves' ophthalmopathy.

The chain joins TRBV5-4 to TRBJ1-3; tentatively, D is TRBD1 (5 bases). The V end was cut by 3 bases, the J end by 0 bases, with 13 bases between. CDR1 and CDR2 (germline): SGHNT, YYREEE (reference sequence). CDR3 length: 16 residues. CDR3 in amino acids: CASSSGHPSSGNTIYF. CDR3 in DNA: TGTGCCAGCAGCTCAGGACACCCTAGCTCTGGAAACACCATATATTTT. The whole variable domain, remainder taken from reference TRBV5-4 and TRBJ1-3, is ETGVTQSPTHLIKTRGQQVTLRCSSQSGHNTVSWYQQALGQGPQFIFQYYREEENGRGNFPPRFSGLQFPNYSSELNVNALELDDSALYLCASSSGHPSSGNTIYFGEGSWLTVV.

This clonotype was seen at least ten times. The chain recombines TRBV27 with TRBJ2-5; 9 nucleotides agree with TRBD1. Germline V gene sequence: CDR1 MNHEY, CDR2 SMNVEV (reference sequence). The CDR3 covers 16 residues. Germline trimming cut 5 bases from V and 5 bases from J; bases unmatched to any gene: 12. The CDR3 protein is CASSPPTGGRLETQYF. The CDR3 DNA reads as TGTGCCAGCAGTCCGCCGACAGGGGGACGATTGGAGACCCAGTACTTC.